The 6 T cell receptor beta chains below come from one sample, sequenced in a study of CD8+CD57+ T cells in acquired aplastic anemia. Profiles of TCR beta VDJ and CDR3 were generated from a genomic DNA template. TCRdb recomputed calls from the reads with MiXCR, one row per CDR3 protein. The sample shows 180,000 or so distinct CDR3 sequences, roughly 50% of them seen only once. The authors sequenced patients whose flow cytometry had shown CD8+CD57+ cell expansion. The specimen was sorted CD4+, CD8+, or CD8+CD57+ T cells (not recorded which) from PBMCs. All receptors derive from a human donor with aplastic anemia.

This clonotype appeared many times. The genes are TRBV11-2 and TRBJ2-1; D call uncertain. Trimming cost V 1 base and J 0 bases, with 4 bases left between them. Germline lookup yields CDR1 SGHAT and CDR2 FQNNGV. This CDR3 is 14 amino acids long. CDR3 amino acids: CASSLGFSYNEQFF. For the CDR3, the DNA is TGTGCCAGCAGCTTAGGATTCTCCTACAATGAGCAGTTCTTC.

This clonotype was seen only once. The chain links TRBV19 to TRBJ2-1, with TRBD1 identical over 9 bases. CDR3 length equals 16 residues. Germline CDR1 reads LNHDA; CDR2 reads SQIVND (reference sequence). The J segment lost 6 bases and the V segment lost 3 bases, leaving 9 bases of the junction unmatched. CDR3 nucleotides: TGTGCCAGTAGTATCCCCGGGACAGGGAATCCCAATGAGCAGTTCTTC. The encoded protein is CASSIPGTGNPNEQFF.

In this sample, this clonotype turned up once. The chain has TRBV19 and TRBJ2-4, with a possible D match to TRBD1 (6 bases). The CDR3 is 14 residues long. Germline loops: CDR1 LNHDA, CDR2 SQIVND (reference sequence). V lost 5 bases to trimming and J lost 6 bases, with 14 bases between them. CDR3 coding DNA: TGTGCCAGTAGTTCACAGGGTAGGGTAAACATTCAGTACTTC. The encoded protein is CASSSQGRVNIQYF.

This clonotype was detected a few times. One end of the junction does not line up with germline, which may come from a read error. The genes are TRBV7-7 and TRBJ1-1; no reliable D call. The CDR3 has 13 amino acids. Per the germline V gene, CDR1 is SSHAT and CDR2 is FNYEAQ (reference sequence). CDR3 region: CASSLSRYTEAFF. The CDR3 nucleotides read TGTGCTAGCAGCTTAAGCCGCTACACTGAAGCTTTCTTT.

This clonotype was picked up many times. The gene calls are TRBV15 and TRBJ2-1; D remains unclear. The CDR3 is made up of 13 amino acids. The germline CDR1 and CDR2 sequences are LNHNV and YYDKDF (reference sequence). The V and J ends lost 0 bases and 15 bases respectively, with 15 bases between them. The CDR3 DNA sequence: TGTGCCACCAGCAGAGATTTCCTCGGGTGGGCGTTCTTC. Amino acid sequence: CATSRDFLGWAFF.

This clonotype was picked up one time. The chain has TRBV5-1 and TRBJ1-6; D unclear. Trimming cost V 2 bases and J 0 bases, with 12 bases left between them. Looked up from germline, CDR1 is SGHRS and CDR2 is YFSETQ. This CDR3 region has 17 residues. The CDR3 sequence is CASSFDRLASYNSPLHF. The CDR3 region has the DNA TGCGCCAGCAGCTTCGATAGACTTGCCTCCTATAATTCACCCCTCCACTTT.